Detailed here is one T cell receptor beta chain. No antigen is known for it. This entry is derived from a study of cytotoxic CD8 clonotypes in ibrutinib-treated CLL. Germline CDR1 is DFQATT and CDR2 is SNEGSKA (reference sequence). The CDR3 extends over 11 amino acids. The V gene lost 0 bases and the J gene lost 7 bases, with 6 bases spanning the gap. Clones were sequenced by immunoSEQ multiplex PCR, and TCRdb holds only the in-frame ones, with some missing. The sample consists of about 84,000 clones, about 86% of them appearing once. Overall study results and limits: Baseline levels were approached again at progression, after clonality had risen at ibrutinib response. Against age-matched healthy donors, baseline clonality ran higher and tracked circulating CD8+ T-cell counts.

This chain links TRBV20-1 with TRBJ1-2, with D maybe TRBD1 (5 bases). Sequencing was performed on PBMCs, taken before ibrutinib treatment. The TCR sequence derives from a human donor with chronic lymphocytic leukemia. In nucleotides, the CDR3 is TGCAGTGCTAGAGACAGGGTTGGCTACACCTTC. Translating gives CSARDRVGYTF.